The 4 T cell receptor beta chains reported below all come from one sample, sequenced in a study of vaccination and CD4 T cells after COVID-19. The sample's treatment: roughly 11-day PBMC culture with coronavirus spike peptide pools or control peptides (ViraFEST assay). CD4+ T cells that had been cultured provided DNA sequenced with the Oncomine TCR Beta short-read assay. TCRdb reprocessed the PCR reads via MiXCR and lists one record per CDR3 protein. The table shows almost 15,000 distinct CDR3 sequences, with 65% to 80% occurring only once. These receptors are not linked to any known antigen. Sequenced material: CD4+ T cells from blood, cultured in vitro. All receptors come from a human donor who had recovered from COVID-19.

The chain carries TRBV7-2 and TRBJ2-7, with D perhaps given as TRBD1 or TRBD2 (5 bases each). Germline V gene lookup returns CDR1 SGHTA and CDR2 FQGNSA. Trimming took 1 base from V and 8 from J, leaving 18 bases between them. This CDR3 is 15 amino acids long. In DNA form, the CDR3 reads TGTGCCAGCAGCTTAGTCGGGACCGTTTATTTAAAGCAGTACTTC. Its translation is CASSLVGTVYLKQYF. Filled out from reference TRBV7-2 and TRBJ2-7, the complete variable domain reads GAGVSQSPSNKVTEKGKDVELRCDPISGHTALYWYRQSLGQGLEFLIYFQGNSAPDKSGLPSDRFSAERTGGSVSTLTIQRTQQEDSAVYLCASSLVGTVYLKQYFGPGTRLTVT.

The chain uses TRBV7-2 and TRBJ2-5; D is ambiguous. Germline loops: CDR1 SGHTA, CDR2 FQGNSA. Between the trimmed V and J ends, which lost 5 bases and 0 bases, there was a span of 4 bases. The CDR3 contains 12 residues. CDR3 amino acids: CASSLYQETQYF. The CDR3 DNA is TGTGCCAGCAGCCTGTACCAAGAGACCCAGTACTTC.

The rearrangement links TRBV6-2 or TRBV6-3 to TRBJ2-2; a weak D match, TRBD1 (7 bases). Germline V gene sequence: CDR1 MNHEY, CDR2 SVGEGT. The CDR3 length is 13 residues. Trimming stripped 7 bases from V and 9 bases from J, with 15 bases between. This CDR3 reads CASNQGGVRELFF. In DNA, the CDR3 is TGTGCCAGCAATCAGGGGGGAGTCAGGGAGCTGTTTTTT.

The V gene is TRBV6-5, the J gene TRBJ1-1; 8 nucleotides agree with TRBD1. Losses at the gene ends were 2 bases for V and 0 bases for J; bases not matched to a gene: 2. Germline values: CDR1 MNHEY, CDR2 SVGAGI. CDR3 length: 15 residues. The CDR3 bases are TGTGCCAGCAGTTACGGACAGGGATTGAACACTGAAGCTTTCTTT. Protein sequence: CASSYGQGLNTEAFF.